One and the same sample provided the 27 T cell receptor beta chains below, sequenced in a study of beta chain features in type 1 diabetes. Every bit of the isolated RNA underwent reverse transcription, so sequencing read expressed TCRB transcripts. Here immunoSEQ multiplex PCR was the method, and the copy in TCRdb shows in-frame clones only, minus some. The sample holds roughly 400,000 clones, roughly 16% seen once. The sequenced material came from naive CD4+ T cells from blood. These receptors were obtained from a woman between 18 and 30 years old in good health.

This clone was seen a few times. The V and J genes are TRBV7-6 and TRBJ2-4; maybe TRBD2 (5 bases). CDR1 and CDR2 (germline): SGHVS, FNYEAQ. This CDR3 contains 12 residues. The germline V and J ends were trimmed by 2 bases and 7 bases, with 6 bases remaining between them. CDR3 sequence reads: CASSLSGNIQYF. The DNA of the CDR3 is TGTGCCAGCAGCTTATCGGGGAACATTCAGTACTTC.

This clone was picked up a small number of times. The chain joins TRBV30 to TRBJ1-3; TRBD1 agrees at 8 bases. CDR3 length equals 16 residues. The germline V gene encodes CDR1 GTSNPN and CDR2 SVGIG (reference sequence). V shed 2 bases, J shed 0 bases, and the junction held 6 bases outside the gene matches. The CDR3 sequence is CAWSNGQGYSGNTIYF. CDR3 coding DNA: TGTGCCTGGAGTAACGGACAGGGATACTCTGGAAACACCATATATTTT.

The CDR3 sequence is CAWSRGSNTEAFF. In nucleotides, the CDR3 is TGTGCCTGGAGTCGGGGGAGTAACACTGAAGCTTTCTTT. The chain combines TRBV30 with TRBJ1-1; maybe TRBD1 (5 bases). This CDR3 is 13 amino acids long. Per germline, CDR1 GTSNPN and CDR2 SVGIG (reference sequence). The germline V and J ends were trimmed by 2 bases and 2 bases, with 9 bases remaining between them.

This sequence joins TRBV7-9 and TRBJ2-1; D perhaps matches TRBD1 (6 bases). This CDR3 region has 15 residues. Germline V gene lookup returns CDR1 SEHNR and CDR2 FQNEAQ (reference sequence). V lost 8 bases to trimming and J lost 10 bases, with 24 bases between them. The CDR3 coding sequence is TGTGCCAGCGTGGAAGGGACGGGACAAGGAAACGAGCAGTTCTTC. Protein sequence: CASVEGTGQGNEQFF. Using reference TRBV7-9 and TRBJ2-1 for the parts outside the CDR3, the full variable domain is DTGVSQNPRHKITKRGQNVTFRCDPISEHNRLYWYRQTLGQGPEFLTYFQNEAQLEKSRLLSDRFSAERPKGSFSTLEIQRTEQGDSAMYLCASVEGTGQGNEQFFGPGTRLTVL.

This clone was counted a few times. The rearrangement links TRBV13 to TRBJ2-7; possibly TRBD1 for D (6 bases). The length of the CDR3 is 15 residues. Germline V gene data show CDR1 as PRHDT and CDR2 as FYEKMQ (reference sequence). Trimming removed 6 bases from V and 6 bases from J, with 21 bases in between. The CDR3 DNA reads as TGTGCCAGCAGGCCCCGGGCAGGGGATCTCTCCGAGCAGTACTTC. Amino acids: CASRPRAGDLSEQYF.

The J gene is TRBJ2-2, the V gene TRBV12-5; the D gene is possibly TRBD1 (6 bases). Trimming stripped 6 bases from V and 6 bases from J, with 11 bases between. This CDR3 region has 13 residues. Germline CDR1 reads LGHNT; CDR2 reads FRNRAP. In DNA, the CDR3 is TGTGCTAGTGGACAGGGCCAGGCCGGGGAGCTGTTTTTT. Translation: CASGQGQAGELFF.

There are a few counts of this clone. The chain carries TRBV6-6 and TRBJ2-1, with D perhaps matching TRBD1 (6 bases). Germline CDR1 reads MNHNY; CDR2 reads SVGAGI (reference sequence). CDR3 length: 13 residues. With 4 bases removed from V and 5 bases from J, the gap between germline ends came to 9 bases. The CDR3 DNA sequence: TGTGCCAGCAGTTGGGGGCTCAACAATGAGCAGTTCTTC. Its translation: CASSWGLNNEQFF.

The sample holds a few counts of this clone. In nucleotides, the CDR3 is TGTGCCAGCAGCGGGACTCCTGAAGCTTTCTTT. Residues: CASSGTPEAFF. The rearrangement joins TRBV28 to TRBJ1-1; a possible D gene is TRBD1 (5 bases). Trimming removed 6 bases at V and 6 bases at J, with 8 bases between. This CDR3 region has 11 residues. Germline lookup yields CDR1 MDHEN and CDR2 SYDVKM.

The sample holds a few counts of this clone. The V and J genes are TRBV2 and TRBJ1-5, with TRBD1 identical over 7 bases. In germline, CDR1 is SNHLY, CDR2 FYNNEI. Trimming cost V 7 bases and J 0 bases; bases outside gene matches: 9. The CDR3 extends over 16 amino acids. The CDR3 DNA sequence: TGTGCCAGCAAGGGGGCAGGGGGTTATAGCAATCAGCCCCAGCATTTT. Its protein product is CASKGAGGYSNQPQHF.

The gene calls are TRBV28 and TRBJ1-5; possibly TRBD1 for D (5 bases). Trimming took off 1 base at V and 1 base at J, with 11 bases between the two ends. The germline V gene encodes CDR1 MDHEN and CDR2 SYDVKM. The CDR3 extends over 16 amino acids. CDR3 region: CASSLSGGRSNQPQHF. The DNA of the CDR3 is TGTGCCAGCAGTTTATCGGGGGGTCGGAGCAATCAGCCCCAGCATTTT.

This clone was counted a few times. The V and J genes are TRBV4-2 and TRBJ2-2; tentatively, D is TRBD1 (5 bases). Trimming stripped 4 bases from V and 0 bases from J, with 9 bases between. The CDR3 consists of 15 residues. Germline-derived CDR1 and CDR2 are LGHNA and YNFKEQ. The CDR3: CASSRDSTNTGELFF. CDR3 bases: TGTGCCAGCAGCCGCGACAGCACGAACACCGGGGAGCTGTTTTTT.

The chain carries TRBV30 and TRBJ2-3; D uncertain. CDR1 and CDR2 (germline): GTSNPN, SVGIG (reference sequence). Trimming pared 0 bases from V and 4 bases from J, leaving 8 bases between. The CDR3 contains 13 residues. The CDR3 nucleotides read TGTGCCTGGAGTGTACGACTGCCAGATACGCAGTATTTT. It specifies CAWSVRLPDTQYF. The full variable domain, in which reference TRBV30 and TRBJ2-3 provide the parts outside the CDR3, is SQTIHQWPATLVQPVGSPLSLECTVEGTSNPNLYWYRQAAGRGLQLLFYSVGIGQISSEVPQNLSASRPQDRQFILSSKKLLLSDSGFYLCAWSVRLPDTQYFGPGTRLTVL.

The gene calls are TRBV7-9 and TRBJ1-3, with D tentatively TRBD1 (5 bases). The germline V and J ends were trimmed by 3 bases and 9 bases, with 12 bases remaining between them. The V gene's germline CDR1 is SEHNR and CDR2 FQNEAQ (reference sequence). The CDR3 is 13 residues long. The CDR3 region is CASSLAPGGTIYF. CDR3 nucleotides: TGTGCCAGCAGCTTGGCCCCCGGGGGCACCATATATTTT.

The chain combines TRBV19 with TRBJ1-2; D unresolved. The CDR3 has 15 residues. V was cut by 3 bases and J by 4 bases, with 15 bases left in between. CDR1 is LNHDA and CDR2 is SQIVND in the germline V gene (reference sequence). CDR3: CASSMEFSPFYGYTF. The CDR3 nucleotides read TGTGCCAGTAGTATGGAGTTTAGCCCTTTCTATGGCTACACCTTC.

This clone appeared a few times. The rearrangement uses TRBV30 and TRBJ1-5; tentative D call: TRBD1 (5 bases). The CDR3 contains 14 residues. CDR1 is GTSNPN, CDR2 SVGIG, per germline (reference sequence). As DNA, the CDR3 is TGTGCAGGGAGGTGGCAGGGCTTTAATCAGCCCCAGCATTTT. Translation: CAGRWQGFNQPQHF.

This clone was seen a few times. The chain uses TRBV4-1 and TRBJ2-2, with 8 positions matching TRBD1. The ends lost 3 bases at V and 4 bases at J; junction bases unmatched: 10. The CDR3 sequence is 17 residues long. Germline V lookup: CDR1 MGHRA, CDR2 YSYEKL. The DNA of the CDR3 is TGCGCCAGCAGCCACCCCCGGGACAGGAGAAGCACCGGGGAGCTGTTTTTT. This codes for CASSHPRDRRSTGELFF.

The rearrangement links TRBV28 to TRBJ2-3, with 7 bases matching TRBD2. The CDR3 has 12 amino acids. The germline CDR1 and CDR2 sequences are MDHEN and SYDVKM. With V trimmed by 9 bases and J by 4 bases, 4 bases remained unmatched. CDR3 loop: CASRDYSDTQYF. CDR3 bases: TGTGCCAGTAGGGACTACTCAGATACGCAGTATTTT.

This clone was recorded once. The rearrangement links TRBV19 to TRBJ2-1; 12 positions agree with TRBD2. V shed 3 bases, J shed 12 bases, and the junction held 15 bases outside the gene matches. The CDR3 is 17 amino acids. Germline CDR1 and CDR2: LNHDA and SQIVND (reference sequence). CDR3 in DNA: TGTGCCAGTAGTATTCAAAGGCTAGCGGGAGGGCCCGGCGGGCAGTTCTTC. Translated, it gives CASSIQRLAGGPGGQFF. The full variable domain, in which reference TRBV19 and TRBJ2-1 provide the parts outside the CDR3, is DGGITQSPKYLFRKEGQNVTLSCEQNLNHDAMYWYRQDPGQGLRLIYYSQIVNDFQKGDIAEGYSVSREKKESFPLTVTSAQKNPTAFYLCASSIQRLAGGPGGQFFGPGTRLTVL.

The chain combines TRBV7-2 with TRBJ2-1; D unresolved. Per the germline V gene, CDR1 is SGHTA and CDR2 is FQGNSA. V lost 5 bases and J lost 10, with 12 bases in between. This CDR3 region has 12 residues. CDR3 DNA: TGTGCCAGCAGCCCCGTTAGAGTCGAGCAGTTCTTC. The encoded protein is CASSPVRVEQFF.

The chain carries TRBV6-5 and TRBJ2-7; 10 bases agree with TRBD2. This CDR3 comprises 14 residues. The J segment lost 2 bases and the V segment lost 7 bases, leaving 5 bases of the junction unmatched. CDR1 and CDR2 (germline): MNHEY, SVGAGI. CDR3: CASISSGSTYEQYF. The CDR3 bases are TGTGCCAGCATCTCTAGCGGGAGCACCTACGAGCAGTACTTC.

The CDR3 coding sequence is TGTGCCAGCAGCTTGGATCGACTAGCGGGCTACGAGCAGTACTTC. This codes for CASSLDRLAGYEQYF. This chain connects TRBV11-2 to TRBJ2-7, with TRBD2 identical over 10 bases. CDR1 SGHAT and CDR2 FQNNGV come from the germline V gene. CDR3 length equals 15 residues. The V segment lost 3 bases and the J segment 3 bases; nucleotides outside the gene matches: 5.

The chain recombines TRBV18 with TRBJ2-7; possible D gene TRBD2, 6 bases. The CDR3 length is 15 residues. Germline CDR1 KGHSH, CDR2 LQKENI. The V end lost 2 bases, the J end lost 7 bases, and 18 bases lay between the germline ends. The CDR3 DNA follows: TGTGCCAGCTCACCATTAGGAGCTAGCGTCAGGGAGCAGTACTTC. Amino acid sequence: CASSPLGASVREQYF.

The chain carries TRBV20-1 and TRBJ1-1; D call uncertain. The CDR3 covers 10 residues. Trimming removed 4 bases from V and 6 bases from J, with 6 bases in between. Looked up from germline, CDR1 is DFQATT and CDR2 is SNEGSKA (reference sequence). The CDR3, as DNA: TGCAGTGCTATCCGGTCTGAAGCTTTCTTT. Its translation is CSAIRSEAFF.

This clone was found a few times. The V call is TRBV5-1, the J call TRBJ1-1, with D possibly matching TRBD1 (5 bases). V was shortened by 0 bases and J by 1 base, with 10 bases between the two germline ends. The CDR3 is 15 residues long. From germline, CDR1 is SGHRS and CDR2 YFSETQ. The DNA of the CDR3 is TGCGCCAGCAGCTTGGGTCCCAGGGCGAACACTGAAGCTTTCTTT. It encodes CASSLGPRANTEAFF.

This clone has a handful of counts. The chain combines TRBV5-1 with TRBJ2-3; the D is unclear. The germline V and J ends were trimmed by 4 bases and 1 base, with 13 bases remaining between them. The germline V gene encodes CDR1 SGHRS and CDR2 YFSETQ. The CDR3 is made up of 15 amino acids. Here the CDR3 DNA reads TGCGCCAGCAGCGTCGGTACTTCTGGCACAGATACGCAGTATTTT. Protein sequence: CASSVGTSGTDTQYF. The variable domain in full, with the rest retrieved from reference TRBV5-1 and TRBJ2-3, is KAGVTQTPRYLIKTRGQQVTLSCSPISGHRSVSWYQQTPGQGLQFLFEYFSETQRNKGNFPGRFSGRQFSNSRSEMNVSTLELGDSALYLCASSVGTSGTDTQYFGPGTRLTVL.

The DNA of the CDR3 is TGTGCCAGCTCACCAATGGTAGCGGCCAACTTGTGGAATGAGCAGTTCTTC. Translation gives CASSPMVAANLWNEQFF. The chain employs TRBV18 and TRBJ2-1, with a tentative D call TRBD2 (6 bases). Germline CDR1 and CDR2: KGHSH and LQKENI. The CDR3 totals 17 residues. Trimming left V 2 bases short and J 7 bases short, with 21 bases between.

The table lists this clone with a count of one. The chain employs TRBV19 and TRBJ2-5; 9 bases line up with TRBD1. Germline V gives CDR1 LNHDA, CDR2 SQIVND (reference sequence). V shed 5 bases, J shed 5 bases, and the junction held 9 bases outside the gene matches. This CDR3 is built from 15 residues. The CDR3 DNA sequence: TGTGCCAGTAGTGGACAGGGGATCGTTGGGGAGACCCAGTACTTC. Its translation: CASSGQGIVGETQYF.